These 5 T cell receptor beta chains originate from one sample sequenced in a study of tumor-infiltrating lymphocytes in primary liver carcinoma. Germline DNA was also extracted, while the blood RNA originated from unsorted whole blood. TCR beta cDNA was prepared out of around 460 ng total RNA by means of a constant-region primer. Nested multiplex PCR, run for three rounds with slightly modified ARM-PCR, yielded TCR beta libraries. In the first two PCR rounds, TRBV1-TRBV30 forward primers were paired with a C-beta reverse primer, and each round lasted roughly 9 cycles. TCRdb re-derived calls from the multiplex PCR reads in MiXCR, one entry per CDR3 protein. Altogether 200,000 or so distinct CDR3 sequences are present, less than 65% being singletons, with the ten largest covering around 7.1%. Sequenced: peripheral blood. All receptors come from a woman between 55 and 75 years old with primary liver carcinoma and hepatitis B virus infection.

V and J are TRBV29-1 and TRBJ1-2; 8 nucleotides align to TRBD1. The CDR3 consists of 13 residues. The germline V gene encodes CDR1 SQVTM and CDR2 ANQGSEA. J gave up 6 bases and V 5 bases, and 8 bases lay outside the gene matches. CDR3 sequence reads: CSVTTGGTDGYTF. Here the CDR3 DNA reads TGCAGCGTTACAACAGGGGGGACGGATGGCTACACCTTC.

Points on this clonotype: A read error may produce the germline difference seen at one junction end. The gene calls are TRBV11-2 and TRBJ2-5, with D perhaps matching TRBD1 or TRBD2 (5 bases each). Germline assignment: CDR1 SGHAT and CDR2 FQNNGV. The CDR3 totals 14 residues. CDR3: CASSLVDTREIQYF. In nucleotides, the CDR3 is TGTGCCAGCAGCTTAGTGGACACAAGGGAGATCCAGTACTTC.

This clonotype has just a few counts. A much larger clone sits a single nucleotide away, making a read error possible. The chain is built from TRBV6-5 and TRBJ2-3; D is unclear. Trimming removed 9 bases at V and 3 bases at J, with 13 bases between. The CDR3 spans 13 residues. Germline CDR1 MNHEY, CDR2 SVGAGI. Here the CDR3 reads CASSEHGTDTQYF. CDR3 nucleotides: TGTGCCAGTTCTGAACATGGAACAGATACGCAGTATTTT.

Points on this clonotype: At one of its ends the junction is not consistent with the germline gene, which may arise from a read error. The V call is TRBV11-1, the J call TRBJ2-4; 9 bases match TRBD1. There are 17 residues in the CDR3. CDR1 is SGHAT and CDR2 is FQDESV in the germline V gene (reference sequence). CDR3: CANSRTGAVTPQNLQYF. In DNA form, the CDR3 reads TGTGCCAACAGCCGGACAGGGGCTGTTACCCCCCAAAACCTTCAGTACTTC.

As to this clonotype: One end of the junction fails to match germline, which may point to a read error. The V and J genes are TRBV5-4 and TRBJ1-1, with TRBD1 as a possible D gene (6 bases). Germline V lookup: CDR1 SGHNT, CDR2 YYREEE (reference sequence). This CDR3 spans 14 amino acids. CDR3 nucleotides: TGTGCCAGCAGCTTAGTTCAGGGGAACACTGAAACTTTCTTT. Residues: CASSLVQGNTETFF.